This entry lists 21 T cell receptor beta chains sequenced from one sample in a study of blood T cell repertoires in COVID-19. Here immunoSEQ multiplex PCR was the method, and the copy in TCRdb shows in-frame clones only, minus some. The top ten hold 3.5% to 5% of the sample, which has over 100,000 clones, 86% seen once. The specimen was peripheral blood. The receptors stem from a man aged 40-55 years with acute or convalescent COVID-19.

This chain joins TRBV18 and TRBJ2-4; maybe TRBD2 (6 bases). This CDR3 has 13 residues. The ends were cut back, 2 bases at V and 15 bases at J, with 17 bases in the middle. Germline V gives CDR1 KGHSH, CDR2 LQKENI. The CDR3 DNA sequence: TGTGCCAGCTCACCAAGGGGACTCGACTCCCTGTACTTC. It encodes CASSPRGLDSLYF.

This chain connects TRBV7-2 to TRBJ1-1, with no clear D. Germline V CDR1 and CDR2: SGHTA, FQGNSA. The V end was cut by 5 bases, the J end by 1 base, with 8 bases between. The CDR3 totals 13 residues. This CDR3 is CASSGHKNTEAFF. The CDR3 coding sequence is TGTGCCAGCAGCGGTCACAAGAACACTGAAGCTTTCTTT.

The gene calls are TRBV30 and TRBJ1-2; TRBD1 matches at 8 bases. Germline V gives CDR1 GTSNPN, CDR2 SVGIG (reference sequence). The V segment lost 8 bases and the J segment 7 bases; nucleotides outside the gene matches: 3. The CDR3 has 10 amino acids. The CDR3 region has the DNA TGTGCCGCAGACAGGGGTGGCTACACCTTC. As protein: CAADRGGYTF.

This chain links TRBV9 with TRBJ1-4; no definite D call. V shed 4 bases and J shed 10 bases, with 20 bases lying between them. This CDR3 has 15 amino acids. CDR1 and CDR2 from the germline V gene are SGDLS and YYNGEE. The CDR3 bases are TGTGCCAGCAGCTCCTACGGTGGGCCAATCGGAAAACTGTTTTTT. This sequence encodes CASSSYGGPIGKLFF.

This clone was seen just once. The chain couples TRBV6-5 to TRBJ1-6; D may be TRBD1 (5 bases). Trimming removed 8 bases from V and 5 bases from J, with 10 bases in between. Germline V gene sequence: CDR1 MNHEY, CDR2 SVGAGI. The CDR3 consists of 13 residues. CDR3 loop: CASRAGDNSPLHF. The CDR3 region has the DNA TGTGCCAGCCGAGCGGGGGATAATTCACCCCTCCACTTT.

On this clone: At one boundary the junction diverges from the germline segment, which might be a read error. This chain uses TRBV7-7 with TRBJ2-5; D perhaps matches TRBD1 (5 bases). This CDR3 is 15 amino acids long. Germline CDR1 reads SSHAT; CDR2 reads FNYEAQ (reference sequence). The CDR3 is CASSPETAGQGAQYF. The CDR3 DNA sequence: TGTGCTAGCAGCCCAGAGACCGCCGGCCAAGGGGCCCAGTACTTC.

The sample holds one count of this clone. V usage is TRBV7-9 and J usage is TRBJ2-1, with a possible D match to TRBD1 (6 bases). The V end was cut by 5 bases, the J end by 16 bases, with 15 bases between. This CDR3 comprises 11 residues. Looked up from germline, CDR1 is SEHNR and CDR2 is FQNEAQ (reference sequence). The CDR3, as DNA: TGTGCCAGCAGCCTAGGGCAGGGGACATTCTTC. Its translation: CASSLGQGTFF.

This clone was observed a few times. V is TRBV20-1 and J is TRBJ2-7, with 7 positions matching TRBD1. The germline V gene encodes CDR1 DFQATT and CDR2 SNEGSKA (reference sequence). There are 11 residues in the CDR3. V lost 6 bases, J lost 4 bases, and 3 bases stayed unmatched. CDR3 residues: CSATGQYEQYF. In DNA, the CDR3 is TGCAGTGCCACGGGACAGTACGAGCAGTACTTC.

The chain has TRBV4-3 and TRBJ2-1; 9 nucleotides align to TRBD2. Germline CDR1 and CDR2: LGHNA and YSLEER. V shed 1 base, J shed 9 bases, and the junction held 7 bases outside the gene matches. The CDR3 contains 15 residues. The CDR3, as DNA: TGCGCCAGCAGCCAAGTAACCGGGACTAGCAGTGAGCAGTTCTTC. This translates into CASSQVTGTSSEQFF.

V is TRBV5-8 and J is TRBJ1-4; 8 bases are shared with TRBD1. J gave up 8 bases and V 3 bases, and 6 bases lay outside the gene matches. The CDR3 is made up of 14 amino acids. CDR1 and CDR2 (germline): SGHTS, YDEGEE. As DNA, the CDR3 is TGTGCCAGCAGCTACCGGACAGGGTTAGAAAAACTGTTTTTT. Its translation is CASSYRTGLEKLFF.

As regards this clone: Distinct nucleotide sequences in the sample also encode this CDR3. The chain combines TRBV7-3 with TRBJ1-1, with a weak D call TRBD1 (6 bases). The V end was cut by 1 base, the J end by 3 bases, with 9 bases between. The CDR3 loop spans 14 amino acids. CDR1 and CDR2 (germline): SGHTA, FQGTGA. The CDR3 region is CASSLRAGDTEAFF. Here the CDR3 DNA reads TGTGCCAGCAGCTTAAGGGCAGGGGACACTGAAGCTTTCTTT.

In DNA, the CDR3 is TGCGCCAGCAGCTTGGCCGGGACAGGGGCCTACAATGAGCAGTTCTTC. As protein: CASSLAGTGAYNEQFF. The genes are TRBV5-1 and TRBJ2-1; 10 bases are a match to TRBD1. This CDR3 is 16 amino acids long. V shed 0 bases and J 2 bases; nucleotides not matched to a gene: 2. Germline V CDR1 and CDR2: SGHRS, YFSETQ.

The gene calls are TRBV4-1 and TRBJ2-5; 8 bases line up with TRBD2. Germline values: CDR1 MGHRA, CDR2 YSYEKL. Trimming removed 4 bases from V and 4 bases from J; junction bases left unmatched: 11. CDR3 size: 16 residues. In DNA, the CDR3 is TGCGCCAGCAGCCCCCCTGACGGGAGGGCCGGAGAGACCCAGTACTTC. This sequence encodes CASSPPDGRAGETQYF.

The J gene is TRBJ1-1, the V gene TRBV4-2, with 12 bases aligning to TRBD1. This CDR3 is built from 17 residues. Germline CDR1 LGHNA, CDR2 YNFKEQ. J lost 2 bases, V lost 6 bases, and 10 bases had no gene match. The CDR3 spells CASSREGQGALNTEAFF. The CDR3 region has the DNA TGTGCCAGCAGTCGTGAGGGACAGGGGGCTTTAAACACTGAAGCTTTCTTT.

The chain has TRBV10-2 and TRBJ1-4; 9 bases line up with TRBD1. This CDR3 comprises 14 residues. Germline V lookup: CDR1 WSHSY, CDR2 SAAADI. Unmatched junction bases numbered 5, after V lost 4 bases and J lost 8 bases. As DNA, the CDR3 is TGCGCCAGCAGTGTACAGGGGGCTTGGGAAAAACTGTTTTTT. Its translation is CASSVQGAWEKLFF.

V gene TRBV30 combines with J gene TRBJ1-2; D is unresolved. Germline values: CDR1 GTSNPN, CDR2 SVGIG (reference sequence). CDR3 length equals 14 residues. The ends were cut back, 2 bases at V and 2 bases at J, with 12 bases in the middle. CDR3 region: CAWSRVTGNYGYTF. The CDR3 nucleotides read TGTGCCTGGAGTCGGGTTACGGGAAACTATGGCTACACCTTC. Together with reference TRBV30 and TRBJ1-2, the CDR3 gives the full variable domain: SQTIHQWPATLVQPVGSPLSLECTVEGTSNPNLYWYRQAAGRGLQLLFYSVGIGQISSEVPQNLSASRPQDRQFILSSKKLLLSDSGFYLCAWSRVTGNYGYTFGSGTRLTVV.

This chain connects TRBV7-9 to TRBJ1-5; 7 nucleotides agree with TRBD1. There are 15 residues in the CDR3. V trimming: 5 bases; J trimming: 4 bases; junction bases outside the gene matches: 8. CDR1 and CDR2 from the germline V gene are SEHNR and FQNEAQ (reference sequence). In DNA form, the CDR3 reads TGTGCCAGCAGCCGGGGAACAGGGGTGAATCAGCCCCAGCATTTT. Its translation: CASSRGTGVNQPQHF.

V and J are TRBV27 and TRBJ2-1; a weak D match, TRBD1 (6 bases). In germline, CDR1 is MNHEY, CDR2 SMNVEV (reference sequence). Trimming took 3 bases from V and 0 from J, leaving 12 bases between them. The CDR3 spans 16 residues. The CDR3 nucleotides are TGTGCCAGCAGTTTGGGGGCGCCTCTCTCCTACAATGAGCAGTTCTTC. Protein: CASSLGAPLSYNEQFF.

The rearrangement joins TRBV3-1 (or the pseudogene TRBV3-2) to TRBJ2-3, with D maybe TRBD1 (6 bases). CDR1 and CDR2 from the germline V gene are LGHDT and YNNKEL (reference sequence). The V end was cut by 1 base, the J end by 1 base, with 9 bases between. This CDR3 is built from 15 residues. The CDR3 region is CASSQGQEGTDTQYF. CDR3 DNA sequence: TGTGCCAGCAGCCAAGGACAGGAGGGCACAGATACGCAGTATTTT.

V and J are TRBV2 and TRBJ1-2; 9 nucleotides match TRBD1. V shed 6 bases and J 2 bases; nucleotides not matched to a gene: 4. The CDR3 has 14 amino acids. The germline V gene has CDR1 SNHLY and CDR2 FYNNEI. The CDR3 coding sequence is TGTGCCAGCAGCCGGGACAGGGAAAACTATGGCTACACCTTC. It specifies CASSRDRENYGYTF.

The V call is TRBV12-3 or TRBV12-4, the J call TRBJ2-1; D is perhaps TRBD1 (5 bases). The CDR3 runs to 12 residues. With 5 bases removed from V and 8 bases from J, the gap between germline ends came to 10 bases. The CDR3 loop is CASSPQGYEQFF. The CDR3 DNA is TGTGCCAGCAGTCCTCAGGGTTATGAGCAGTTCTTC.